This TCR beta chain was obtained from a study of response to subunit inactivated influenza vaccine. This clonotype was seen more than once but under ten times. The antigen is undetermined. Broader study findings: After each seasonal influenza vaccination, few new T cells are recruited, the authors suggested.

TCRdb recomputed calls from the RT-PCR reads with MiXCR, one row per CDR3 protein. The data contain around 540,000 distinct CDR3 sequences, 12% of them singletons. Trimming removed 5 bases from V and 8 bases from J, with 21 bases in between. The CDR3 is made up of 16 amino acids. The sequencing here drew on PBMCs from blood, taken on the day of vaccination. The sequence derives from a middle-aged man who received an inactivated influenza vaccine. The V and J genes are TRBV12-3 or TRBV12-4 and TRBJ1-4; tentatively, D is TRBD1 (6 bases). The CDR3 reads CASSPAGVQGGEKLFF. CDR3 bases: TGTGCCAGCAGTCCAGCAGGGGTACAGGGAGGGGAAAAACTGTTTTTT.